These 7 T cell receptor beta chains share one sample of origin, sequenced in a study of T cell changes during pregnancy in multiple sclerosis (dated by TCRdb to 2018 to 2020). The library was generated by the immunoSEQ multiplex PCR assay. Imported from immuneACCESS, the table was reduced by TCRdb to in-frame sequences with V and J called. These copies leave out some clones; in studies compared against another copy, an unresolved V gene accounts for under half, and the cause of the remainder is not known. The sample data list some 60,000 clones, and 90% of these were observed just once. Together, the top ten hold 2.2% of the sample. The sample was peripheral blood, taken in the first trimester of pregnancy. These receptors originate from a female donor in good health, enrolled as a control in a pregnancy study.

V and J are TRBV6-5 and TRBJ1-2; 7 nucleotides agree with TRBD1. Germline CDR1 reads MNHEY; CDR2 reads SVGAGI. With 10 bases clipped from V and 4 bases from J, the junction kept 9 bases outside the gene matches. CDR3 size: 13 residues. This CDR3 is CATALTGTYGYTF. The CDR3, as DNA: TGTGCCACAGCCTTGACAGGGACCTATGGCTACACCTTC.

This clone was recorded only once. J is TRBJ2-5 and V is TRBV5-1; 13 bases match TRBD2. The V segment lost 2 bases and the J segment 2 bases; nucleotides outside the gene matches: 3. The CDR3 consists of 16 residues. Germline V gene sequence: CDR1 SGHRS, CDR2 YFSETQ. CDR3 sequence reads: CASSFGTSGAQETQYF. DNA of the CDR3: TGCGCCAGCAGCTTCGGGACTAGCGGGGCACAAGAGACCCAGTACTTC.

The chain recombines TRBV28 with TRBJ2-3, with D uncertain. In germline, CDR1 is MDHEN, CDR2 SYDVKM. CDR3 length equals 13 residues. V shed 5 bases and J shed 2 bases, with 8 bases lying between them. CDR3 sequence reads: CASSPFLTDTQYF. In DNA form, the CDR3 reads TGTGCCAGCAGTCCCTTCCTCACAGATACGCAGTATTTT.

The chain links TRBV6-5 to TRBJ2-1; tentative D call: TRBD1 (5 bases). Germline CDR1 reads MNHEY; CDR2 reads SVGAGI. The CDR3 is 14 amino acids. The ends were cut back, 8 bases at V and 5 bases at J, with 16 bases in the middle. CDR3: CASRVGLVNNEQFF. The CDR3 nucleotides are TGTGCCAGCCGGGTGGGGCTAGTAAACAATGAGCAGTTCTTC.

The CDR3 DNA is TGTGCCAGCAGTGAACACAGTCAGCCCCAGCATTTT. This gives the protein CASSEHSQPQHF. The rearrangement uses TRBV6-1 and TRBJ1-5; D unclear. The CDR3 covers 12 residues. CDR1 and CDR2 from the germline V gene are MNHNS and SASEGT. Trimming removed 2 bases from V and 6 bases from J, with 5 bases in between.

The chain is built from TRBV19 and TRBJ1-2, with unresolved D. The CDR3 is made up of 14 amino acids. Germline CDR1 and CDR2: LNHDA and SQIVND (reference sequence). The V end lost 6 bases, the J end lost 0 bases, and 11 bases lay between the germline ends. Written as DNA, the CDR3 is TGTGCCAGTAGAATTCAACCGGCTAACTATGGCTACACCTTC. Protein: CASRIQPANYGYTF.

CDR3 in amino acids: CASSLDRGKLFRGYTF. The CDR3 DNA reads as TGTGCCAGCAGCCTGGACAGGGGTAAATTGTTTAGGGGCTACACCTTC. This chain links TRBV5-5 with TRBJ1-2; 9 bases agree with TRBD1. V trimming: 4 bases; J trimming: 8 bases; junction bases outside the gene matches: 15. The CDR3 covers 16 residues. Germline CDR1 is SGHKS and CDR2 is YYEKEE (reference sequence).